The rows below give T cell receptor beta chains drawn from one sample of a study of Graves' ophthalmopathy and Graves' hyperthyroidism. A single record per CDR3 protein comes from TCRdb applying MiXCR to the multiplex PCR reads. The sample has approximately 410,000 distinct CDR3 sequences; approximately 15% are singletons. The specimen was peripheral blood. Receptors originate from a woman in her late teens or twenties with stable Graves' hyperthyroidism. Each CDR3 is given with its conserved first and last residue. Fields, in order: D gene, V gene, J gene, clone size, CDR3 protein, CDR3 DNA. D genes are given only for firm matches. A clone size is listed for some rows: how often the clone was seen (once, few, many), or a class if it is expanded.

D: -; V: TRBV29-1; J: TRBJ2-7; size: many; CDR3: CSATGKGRYEQYF; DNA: TGCAGCGCCACAGGGAAGGGTCGCTACGAGCAGTACTTC
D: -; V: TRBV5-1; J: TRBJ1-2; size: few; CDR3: CASSSGSSYTF; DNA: TGCGCCAGCAGCTCGGGGTCAAGCTACACCTTC
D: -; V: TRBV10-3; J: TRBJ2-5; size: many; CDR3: CAISSPARGETQYF; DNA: TGTGCCATCAGCTCTCCGGCTAGGGGAGAGACCCAGTACTTC
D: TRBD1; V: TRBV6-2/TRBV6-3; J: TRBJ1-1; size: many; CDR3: CASRPAGGRTEAFF; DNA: TGTGCCAGCAGGCCCGCAGGGGGCCGGACTGAAGCTTTCTTT
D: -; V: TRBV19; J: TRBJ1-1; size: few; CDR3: CASSRQVDTEAFF; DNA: TGTGCCAGTAGTAGGCAGGTGGACACTGAAGCTTTCTTT
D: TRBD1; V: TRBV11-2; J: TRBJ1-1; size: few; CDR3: CASSFGDREHTEAFF; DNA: TGTGCCAGCAGCTTTGGGGACAGGGAACACACTGAAGCTTTCTTT
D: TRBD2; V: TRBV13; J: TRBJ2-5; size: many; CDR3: CASSSPTSGGFQETQYF; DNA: TGTGCCAGCAGCTCACCGACTAGCGGGGGGTTTCAAGAGACCCAGTACTTC
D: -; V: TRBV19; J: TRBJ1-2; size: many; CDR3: CASTPQPTGGDYGYTF; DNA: TGTGCCAGTACCCCTCAGCCCACGGGAGGGGACTATGGCTACACCTTC
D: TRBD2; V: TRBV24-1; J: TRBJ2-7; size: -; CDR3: CATSATGGRDYEQYF; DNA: TGTGCCACCAGTGCCACCGGGGGGAGAGACTACGAGCAGTACTTC
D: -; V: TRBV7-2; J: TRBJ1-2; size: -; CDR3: CASSSDTITGYGYTF; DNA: TGTGCCAGCAGCTCCGACACCATAACGGGCTATGGTTACACCTTC
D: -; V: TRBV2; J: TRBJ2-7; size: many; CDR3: CASIGRGLPYEQYF; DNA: TGTGCCAGCATCGGCAGGGGACTTCCCTACGAGCAGTACTTC
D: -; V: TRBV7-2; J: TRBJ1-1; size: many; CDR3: CASSFQARVNTEAFF; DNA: TGTGCCAGCAGCTTCCAGGCCAGGGTGAACACTGAAGCTTTCTTT
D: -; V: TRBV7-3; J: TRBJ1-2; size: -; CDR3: CASRLAQGVTPNYGYTF; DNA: TGTGCCAGCCGCTTAGCACAGGGAGTAACTCCTAACTATGGCTACACCTTC
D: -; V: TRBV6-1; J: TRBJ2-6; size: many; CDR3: CASSEWRGTGANVLTF; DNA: TGTGCCAGCAGTGAGTGGAGAGGTACTGGGGCCAACGTCCTGACTTTC
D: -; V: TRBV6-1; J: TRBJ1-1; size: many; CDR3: CASSALSSVVF; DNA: TGTGCCAGCAGCGCCCTTTCATCGGTGGTCTTT
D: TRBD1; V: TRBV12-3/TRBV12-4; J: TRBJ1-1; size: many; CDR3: CASSIPTGTGATEAFF; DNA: TGTGCCAGCAGTATTCCCACCGGGACAGGGGCCACTGAAGCTTTCTTT
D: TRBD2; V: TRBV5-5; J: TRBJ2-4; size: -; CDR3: CASSLGLAGPYNIQYF; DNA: TGTGCCAGCAGCTTGGGGCTAGCGGGCCCCTATAACATTCAGTACTTC
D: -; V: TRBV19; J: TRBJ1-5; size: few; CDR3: CASKVDRDQPQHF; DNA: TGTGCCAGTAAGGTGGATAGGGATCAGCCCCAGCATTTT
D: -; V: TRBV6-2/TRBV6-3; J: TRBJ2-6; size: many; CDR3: CASGGLGANVLTF; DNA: TGTGCCAGCGGGGGTCTGGGGGCCAACGTCCTGACTTTC
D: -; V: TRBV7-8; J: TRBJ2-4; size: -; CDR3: CASSLDGYLAKNIKYF; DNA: TGTGCCAGCAGCTTAGACGGGTACTTAGCCAAAAACATTAAGTACTTC
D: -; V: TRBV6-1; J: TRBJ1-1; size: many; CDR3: CASRALTEAFF; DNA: TGTGCCAGCAGGGCCCTCACTGAAGCTTTCTTT
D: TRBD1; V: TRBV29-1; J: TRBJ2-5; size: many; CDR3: CSSLGGQGWTQYF; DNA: TGCAGCTCCTTGGGTGGACAGGGATGGACCCAGTACTTC
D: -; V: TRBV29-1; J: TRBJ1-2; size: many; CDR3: CSVDVGIGGYTF; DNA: TGCAGCGTTGATGTAGGGATTGGTGGCTACACCTTC
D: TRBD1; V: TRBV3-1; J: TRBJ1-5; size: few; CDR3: CASSQRGQGMSNQPQHF; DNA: TGTGCCAGCAGCCAACGTGGACAGGGCATGAGCAATCAGCCCCAGCATTTT
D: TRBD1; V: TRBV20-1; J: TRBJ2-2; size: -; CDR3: CSAMGTAARNTGELFF; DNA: TGCAGTGCCATGGGGACAGCGGCCCGGAACACCGGGGAGCTGTTTTTT
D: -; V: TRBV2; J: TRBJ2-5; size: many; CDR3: CASSESVVEGETQYF; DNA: TGTGCCAGCAGTGAATCGGTCGTCGAGGGAGAGACCCAGTACTTC
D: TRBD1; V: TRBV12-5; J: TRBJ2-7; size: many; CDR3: CASGLNRGQSEQYF; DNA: TGTGCTAGTGGTTTGAACAGGGGGCAGTCCGAGCAGTACTTC
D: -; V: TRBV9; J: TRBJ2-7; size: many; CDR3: CASSGGSLYEQYF; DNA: TGTGCCAGCAGCGGAGGGAGTTTGTACGAGCAGTACTTC
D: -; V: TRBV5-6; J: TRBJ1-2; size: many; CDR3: CASSPDGANYGYTF; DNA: TGTGCCAGCAGCCCGGATGGGGCTAACTATGGCTACACCTTC
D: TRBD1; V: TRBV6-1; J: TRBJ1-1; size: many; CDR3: CASSRRTGTEAFF; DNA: TGTGCCAGCAGTAGGAGGACAGGCACTGAAGCTTTCTTT
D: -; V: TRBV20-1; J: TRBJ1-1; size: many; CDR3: CSARGRVRNTEAFF; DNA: TGCAGTGCTAGAGGGCGGGTGAGGAACACTGAAGCTTTCTTT
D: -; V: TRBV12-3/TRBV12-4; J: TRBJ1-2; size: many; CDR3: CASSLVRRVNYGYTF; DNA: TGTGCCAGCAGTTTAGTTCGGAGGGTTAACTATGGCTACACCTTC
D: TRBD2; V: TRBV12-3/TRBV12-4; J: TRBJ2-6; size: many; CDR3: CASSFMGGGTGANVLTF; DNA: TGTGCCAGCAGTTTCATGGGCGGGGGGACTGGGGCCAACGTCCTGACTTTC
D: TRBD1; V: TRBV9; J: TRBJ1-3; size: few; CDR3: CASSATGARAGNTIYF; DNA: TGTGCCAGCAGCGCGACAGGGGCAAGAGCTGGAAACACCATATATTTT
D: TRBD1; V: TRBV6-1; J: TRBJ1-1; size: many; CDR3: CASSVGQGVTEAFF; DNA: TGTGCCAGCAGTGTGGGACAGGGAGTCACTGAAGCTTTCTTT
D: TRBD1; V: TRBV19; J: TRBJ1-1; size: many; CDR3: CASSLYTSGGTEAFF; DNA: TGTGCCAGTAGTCTCTACACCTCAGGGGGCACTGAAGCTTTCTTT
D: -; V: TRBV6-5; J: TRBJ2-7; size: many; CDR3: CASSVTAYEQYF; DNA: TGTGCCAGCAGCGTGACAGCCTACGAGCAGTACTTC
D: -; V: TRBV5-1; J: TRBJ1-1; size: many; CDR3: CASSHGGTEAFF; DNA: TGCGCCAGCAGCCACGGGGGCACTGAAGCTTTCTTT
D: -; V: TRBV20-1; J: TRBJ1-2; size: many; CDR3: CSATRDVDYGYTF; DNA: TGCAGTGCTACCCGGGACGTAGACTATGGCTACACCTTC
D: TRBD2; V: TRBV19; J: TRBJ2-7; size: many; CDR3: CASSMGLAGTEQYF; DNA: TGTGCCAGTAGTATGGGACTAGCGGGGACTGAGCAGTACTTC
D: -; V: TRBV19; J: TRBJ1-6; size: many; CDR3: CASSMLNSPLHF; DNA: TGTGCCAGTAGTATGCTGAATTCACCCCTCCACTTT
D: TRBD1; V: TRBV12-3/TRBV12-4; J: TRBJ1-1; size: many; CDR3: CASSRGQGNTEAFF; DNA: TGTGCCAGCAGCCGCGGACAGGGCAACACTGAAGCTTTCTTT
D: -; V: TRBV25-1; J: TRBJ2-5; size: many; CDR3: CASSVGGGTQETQYF; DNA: TGTGCCAGCAGTGTGGGTGGGGGAACCCAAGAGACCCAGTACTTC
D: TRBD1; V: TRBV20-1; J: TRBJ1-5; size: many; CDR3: CSARRRGTGVWQPQHF; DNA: TGCAGTGCTAGAAGAAGGGGGACAGGGGTTTGGCAGCCCCAGCATTTT
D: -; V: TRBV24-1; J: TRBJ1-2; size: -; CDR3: CATSSPGYQGYTF; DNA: TGTGCCACATCCTCCCCAGGGTATCAGGGCTACACCTTC
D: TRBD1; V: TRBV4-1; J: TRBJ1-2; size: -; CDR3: CARNRGSNYGYTF; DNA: TGCGCCAGGAACAGGGGATCTAACTATGGCTACACCTTC
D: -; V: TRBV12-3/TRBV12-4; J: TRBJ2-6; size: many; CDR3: CASHAWRVGSGANVLTF; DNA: TGTGCCAGCCACGCATGGCGAGTGGGCTCTGGGGCCAACGTCCTGACTTTC
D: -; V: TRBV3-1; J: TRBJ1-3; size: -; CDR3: CASSHISGNTIYF; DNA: TGTGCCAGCAGCCACATATCTGGAAACACCATATATTTT
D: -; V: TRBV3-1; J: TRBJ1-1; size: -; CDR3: CASSQPQSDGFMNTEAFF; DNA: TGTGCCAGCAGCCAACCCCAATCGGACGGATTCATGAACACTGAAGCTTTCTTT
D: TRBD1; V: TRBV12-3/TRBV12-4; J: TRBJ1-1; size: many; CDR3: CASSSPGQGARGAFF; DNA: TGTGCCAGCAGTTCCCCGGGACAGGGGGCGCGGGGGGCTTTCTTT
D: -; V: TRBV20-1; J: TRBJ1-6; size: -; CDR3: CSARDPSAGDFSPLHF; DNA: TGCAGTGCTAGAGATCCCTCGGCAGGGGATTTTTCACCCCTCCACTTT
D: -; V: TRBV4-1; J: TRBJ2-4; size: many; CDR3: CASSQDRSPREAKNIQYF; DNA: TGCGCCAGCAGCCAAGATCGGAGCCCTAGAGAAGCCAAAAACATTCAGTACTTC
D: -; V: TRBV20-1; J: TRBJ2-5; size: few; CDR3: CSARRSGYQETQYF; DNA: TGCAGTGCTAGACGGTCGGGGTACCAAGAGACCCAGTACTTC